Described below is a single TCR beta chain sequence and its context. Its antigen remains undetermined. Nothing much larger sits one base from this clone, and base qualities are not available. The data stem from a study of blood T cell repertoires in COVID-19 (dated by TCRdb to the early 2020s). Regarding the research as a whole: ImmuneRACE Cohort 3 recovered participants were defined by two consecutive negative NP/OP PCR tests, healthcare professional clearance, or symptom resolution. Sample metadata almost always included a de-identified subject ID, COVID-19 status, age in years and sex. Samples from collaborators originated in the United States, Italy and Spain and spanned both the acute and convalescent phases of COVID-19. The samples were drawn from the first 160 participants of the ongoing ImmuneRACE study and from over 950 subjects provided by 6 global collaborators. The repertoires were released in a freely available public database intended as a resource for research on the immune response to SARS-CoV-2. The dataset comprised deeply sampled blood TCRbeta repertoires from subjects exposed to, actively infected with, or recovered from COVID-19. Where available, HLA class I and class II types were obtained from metadata supplied by the sample provider rather than from assay-based typing. The material from the prospective study consisted of cDNA or gDNA derived from T cells, B-cell-depleted T cells, or PBMCs.

Germline trimming: 3 bases from V, 5 bases from J; junction bases outside gene matches: 7. Measured from the cysteine to the phenylalanine, the CDR3 is 14 residues long. The sequence is cut down to CDR3 DNA, 42 bases in frame from base 1. From the germline V gene, CDR1 is SGHVS and CDR2 is FQNEAQ. Beyond this particular receptor, the publication reports: How much clinical and demographic metadata was included differed by source and by participant, and the metadata was provided uncurated.

TCRbeta CDR3 regions were amplified from genomic DNA by means of the immunoSEQ Assay, a bias-controlled multiplex PCR. Under the source paper's analysis protocol: Nucleated cell counts per sample were estimated from amplification of reference gene primers within the assay. To quantify the absolute abundance of each unique TCRbeta CDR3 rearrangement, sequence reads were collapsed and filtered. Productive Simpson clonality was computed per sample as the square root of Simpson's diversity index over productive rearrangements. TCRdb took over this immuneACCESS table, retaining in-frame rearrangements with V and J assigned. Such tables are incomplete; in checked studies, under half of the missing clones stem from an unresolved V gene, and the remainder is unexplained. That table is the source of V, J and clone size, and D and trimming were worked out from the DNA. The sample table contains approximately 210,000 clones; only one count was recorded for roughly 87% of them. Of the sample, roughly 7.1% is held by the ten largest clones.

Participants in the prospective study were aged 18 to 89 years, lived in some 24 United States geographic areas, and enrolled through a virtual design. In the prospective study, participants were assigned to cohorts based on the clinical history participants reported in a screening survey and a study questionnaire. Each participant in the prospective study had whole blood, serum and a nasopharyngeal or oropharyngeal swab collected by mobile phlebotomists. Prospective study participants could optionally give additional blood draws and questionnaires over an approximately two-month period. Before DNA extraction, prospective study blood samples were shipped either frozen or at room temperature.

The chain couples TRBV7-8 to TRBJ2-7; TRBD1 agrees with 7 junctional bases. Sequencing used PBMCs or T cells enriched from blood (not recorded which). This clonotype was obtained from a man aged 25-45 years in a cohort exposed to, infected with or recovered from COVID-19 (not recorded which). The nucleotides read TGTGCCAGCAGCTTTTCTTTACAGGGGAACGAGCAGTACTTC. The encoded protein is CASSFSLQGNEQYF.